This TCR beta chain was identified in a study of cytomegalovirus exposure and HLA in healthy donors. Study details: Earlier work reported 117 million unique TCR beta sequences from some 180 million T cells. Whole-study findings and limits: A further, later analysis showed that HLA-associated TCR beta chains (compared with equally common others) were more clonally expanded. Later, TCR association rates were found to vary by HLA locus, highest for DRB1 and lowest for HLA-C. Compared with the approximately 700-donor mean, an Asian-associated ancestry cluster reportedly had fewer N-insertions, according to a later analysis.

Remarks on this clone: The antigen is undetermined.

Trimming removed 4 bases from V and 0 bases from J, with 16 bases in between. This CDR3 spans 17 amino acids. Germline CDR1 SGHTA, CDR2 FQGNSA. In the PCR, 60 Vbeta and 13 Jbeta primers were used. Repertoires were generated with immunoSEQ multiplex PCR, while TCRdb's copy carries only in-frame clones and drops some. The table shows 90,000 to 120,000 clones, with about 74% occurring only once. This receptor was identified in a woman aged 18-29 years in good health and CMV-seropositive. The sequencing sample was made of PBMCs. The rearrangement uses TRBV7-2 and TRBJ2-4; possible D gene TRBD2, 6 bases. The chain's CDR3 is CASSSPARDLAKNIQYF. CDR3 DNA: TGTGCCAGCAGCTCCCCAGCAAGGGACTTAGCCAAAAACATTCAGTACTTC.